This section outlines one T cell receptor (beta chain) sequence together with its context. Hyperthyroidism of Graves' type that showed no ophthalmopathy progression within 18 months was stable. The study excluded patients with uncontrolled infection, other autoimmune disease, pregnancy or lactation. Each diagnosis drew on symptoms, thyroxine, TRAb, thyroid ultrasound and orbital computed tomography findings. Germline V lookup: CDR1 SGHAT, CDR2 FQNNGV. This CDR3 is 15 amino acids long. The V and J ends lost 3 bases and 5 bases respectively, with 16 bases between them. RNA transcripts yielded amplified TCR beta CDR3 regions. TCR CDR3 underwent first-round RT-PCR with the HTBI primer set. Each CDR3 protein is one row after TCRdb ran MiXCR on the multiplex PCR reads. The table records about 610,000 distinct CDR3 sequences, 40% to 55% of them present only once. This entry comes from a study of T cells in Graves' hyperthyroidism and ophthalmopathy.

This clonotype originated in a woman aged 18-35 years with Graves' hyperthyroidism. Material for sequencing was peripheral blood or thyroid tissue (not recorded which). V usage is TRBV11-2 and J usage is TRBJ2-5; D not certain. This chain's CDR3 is CASSLQAPSYETQYF. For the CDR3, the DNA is TGTGCCAGCAGCTTGCAGGCCCCTTCCTACGAGACCCAGTACTTC.